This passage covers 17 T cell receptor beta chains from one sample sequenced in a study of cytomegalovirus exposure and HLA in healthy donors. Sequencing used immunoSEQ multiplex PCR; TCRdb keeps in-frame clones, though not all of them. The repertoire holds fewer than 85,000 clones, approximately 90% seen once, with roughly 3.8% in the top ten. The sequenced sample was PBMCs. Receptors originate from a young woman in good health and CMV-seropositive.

CDR3 sequence (DNA): TGTGCCATCAGTGAGTCTGTGGGAGGGCCGCGGGGTAACAATGAGCAGTTCTTC. Translation gives CAISESVGGPRGNNEQFF. The V and J genes are TRBV10-3 and TRBJ2-1, with 7 bases lining up with TRBD2. The germline CDR1 and CDR2 sequences are ENHRY and SYGVKD. The CDR3 runs 18 residues. Trimming cost V 0 bases and J 5 bases; bases outside gene matches: 13.

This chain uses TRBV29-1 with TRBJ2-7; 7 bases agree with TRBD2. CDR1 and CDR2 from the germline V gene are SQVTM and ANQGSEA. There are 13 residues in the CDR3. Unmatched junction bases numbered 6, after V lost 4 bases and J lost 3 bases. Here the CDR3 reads CSVGAGVVYEQYF. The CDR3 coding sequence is TGCAGCGTTGGGGCGGGGGTAGTCTACGAGCAGTACTTC.

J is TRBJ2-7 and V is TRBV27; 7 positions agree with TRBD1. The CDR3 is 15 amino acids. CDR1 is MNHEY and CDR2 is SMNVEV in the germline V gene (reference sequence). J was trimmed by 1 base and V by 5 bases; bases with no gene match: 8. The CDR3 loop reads CASSGRGTESYEQYF. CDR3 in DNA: TGTGCCAGCAGTGGGAGAGGGACAGAGTCCTACGAGCAGTACTTC.

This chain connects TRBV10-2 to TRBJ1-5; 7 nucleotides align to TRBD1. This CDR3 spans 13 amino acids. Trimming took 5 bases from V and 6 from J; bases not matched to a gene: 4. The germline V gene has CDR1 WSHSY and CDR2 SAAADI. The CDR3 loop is CASSSGGLQPQHF. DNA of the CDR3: TGCGCCAGCAGTTCAGGGGGGCTTCAGCCCCAGCATTTT.

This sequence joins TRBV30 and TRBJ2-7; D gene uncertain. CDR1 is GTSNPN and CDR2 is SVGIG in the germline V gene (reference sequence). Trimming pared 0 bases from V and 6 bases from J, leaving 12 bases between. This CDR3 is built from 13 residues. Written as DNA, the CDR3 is TGTGCCTGGAGTGTACCAAACCGAGCCGAGCAGTACTTC. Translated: CAWSVPNRAEQYF.

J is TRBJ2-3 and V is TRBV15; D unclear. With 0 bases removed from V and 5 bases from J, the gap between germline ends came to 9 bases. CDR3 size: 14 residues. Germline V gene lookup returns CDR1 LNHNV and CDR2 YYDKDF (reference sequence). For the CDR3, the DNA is TGTGCCACCAGCAGAGAAGAGGTACTAGATACGCAGTATTTT. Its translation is CATSREEVLDTQYF.

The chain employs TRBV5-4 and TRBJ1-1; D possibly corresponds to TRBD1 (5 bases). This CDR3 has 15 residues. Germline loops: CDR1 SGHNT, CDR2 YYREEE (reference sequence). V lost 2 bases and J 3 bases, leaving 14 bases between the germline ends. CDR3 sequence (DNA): TGTGCCAGCAGCTTTGGCGGGGGGGAGTACACTGAAGCTTTCTTT. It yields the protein CASSFGGGEYTEAFF.

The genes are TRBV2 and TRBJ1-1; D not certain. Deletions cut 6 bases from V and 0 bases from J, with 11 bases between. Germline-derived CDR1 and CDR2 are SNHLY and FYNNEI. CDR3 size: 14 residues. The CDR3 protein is CASREHPMNTEAFF. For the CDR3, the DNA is TGTGCCAGCAGAGAGCACCCAATGAACACTGAAGCTTTCTTT.

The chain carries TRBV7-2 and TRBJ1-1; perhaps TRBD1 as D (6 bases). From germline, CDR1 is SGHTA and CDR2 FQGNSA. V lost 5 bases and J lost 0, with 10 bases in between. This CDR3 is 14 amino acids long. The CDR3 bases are TGTGCCAGCAGCACAACAGGGTTGAACACTGAAGCTTTCTTT. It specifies CASSTTGLNTEAFF.

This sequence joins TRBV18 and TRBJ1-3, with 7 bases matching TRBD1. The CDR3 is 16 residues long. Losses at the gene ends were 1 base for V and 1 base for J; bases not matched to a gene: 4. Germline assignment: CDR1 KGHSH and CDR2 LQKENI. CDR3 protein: CASSPLDRASGNTIYF. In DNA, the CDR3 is TGTGCCAGCTCACCACTCGACAGGGCTTCTGGAAACACCATATATTTT.

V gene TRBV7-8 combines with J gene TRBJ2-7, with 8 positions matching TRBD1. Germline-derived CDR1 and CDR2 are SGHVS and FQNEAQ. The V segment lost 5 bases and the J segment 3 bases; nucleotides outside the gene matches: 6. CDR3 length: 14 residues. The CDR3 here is CASSLSGGYYEQYF. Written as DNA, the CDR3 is TGTGCCAGCAGCCTCTCAGGGGGCTACTACGAGCAGTACTTC.

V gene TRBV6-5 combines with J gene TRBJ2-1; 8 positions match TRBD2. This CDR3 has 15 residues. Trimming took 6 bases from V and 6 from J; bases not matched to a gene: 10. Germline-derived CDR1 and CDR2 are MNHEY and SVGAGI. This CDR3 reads CASSFSGRLGNEQFF. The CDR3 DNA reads TGTGCCAGCAGCTTCAGCGGGAGACTCGGCAATGAGCAGTTCTTC.

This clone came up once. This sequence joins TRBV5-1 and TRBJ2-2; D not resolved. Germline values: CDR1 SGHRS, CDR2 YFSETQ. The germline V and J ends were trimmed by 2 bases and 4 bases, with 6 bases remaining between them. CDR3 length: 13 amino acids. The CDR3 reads CASSFSGTGELFF. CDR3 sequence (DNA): TGCGCCAGCAGCTTTTCAGGCACCGGGGAGCTGTTTTTT.

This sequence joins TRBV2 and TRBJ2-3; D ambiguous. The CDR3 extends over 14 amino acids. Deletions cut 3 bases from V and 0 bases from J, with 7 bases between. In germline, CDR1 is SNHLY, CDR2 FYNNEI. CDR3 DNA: TGTGCCAGCAGTGACTGGGCTAGCACAGATACGCAGTATTTT. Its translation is CASSDWASTDTQYF.

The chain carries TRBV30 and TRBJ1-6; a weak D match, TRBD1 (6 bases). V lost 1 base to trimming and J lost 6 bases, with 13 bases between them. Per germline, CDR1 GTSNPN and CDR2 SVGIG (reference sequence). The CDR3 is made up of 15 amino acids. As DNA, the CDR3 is TGTGCCTGGAGTGGGGACCCCAGGGGTAATTCACCCCTCCACTTT. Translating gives CAWSGDPRGNSPLHF.

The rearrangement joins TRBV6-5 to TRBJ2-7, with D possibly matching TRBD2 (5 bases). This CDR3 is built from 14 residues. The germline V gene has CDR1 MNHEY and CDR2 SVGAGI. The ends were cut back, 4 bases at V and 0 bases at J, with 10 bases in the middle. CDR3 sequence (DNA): TGTGCCAGCAGTTCCGCGGGCCTCTCCTACGAGCAGTACTTC. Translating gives CASSSAGLSYEQYF.

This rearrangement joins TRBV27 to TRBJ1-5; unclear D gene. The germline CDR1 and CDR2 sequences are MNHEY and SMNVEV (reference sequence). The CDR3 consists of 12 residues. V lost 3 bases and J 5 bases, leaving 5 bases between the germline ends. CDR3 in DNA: TGTGCCAGCAGTTTTATTTATCAGCCCCAGCATTTT. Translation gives CASSFIYQPQHF.